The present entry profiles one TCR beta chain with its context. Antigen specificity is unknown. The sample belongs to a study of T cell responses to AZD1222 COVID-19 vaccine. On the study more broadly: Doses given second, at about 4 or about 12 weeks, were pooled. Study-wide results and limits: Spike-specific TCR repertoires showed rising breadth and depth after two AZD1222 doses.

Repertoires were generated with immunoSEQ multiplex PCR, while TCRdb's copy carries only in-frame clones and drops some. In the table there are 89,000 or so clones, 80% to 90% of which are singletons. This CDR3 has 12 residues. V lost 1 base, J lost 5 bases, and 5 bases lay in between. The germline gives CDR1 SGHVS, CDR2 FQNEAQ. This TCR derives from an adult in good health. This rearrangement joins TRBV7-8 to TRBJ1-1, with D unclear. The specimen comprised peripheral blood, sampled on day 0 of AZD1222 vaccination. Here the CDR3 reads CASSLGRTEAFF. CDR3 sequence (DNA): TGTGCCAGCAGCTTAGGGCGGACTGAAGCTTTCTTT.